Below, 15 T cell receptor beta chains from the same sample are listed, as sequenced in a study of CD8 T cells in Susac syndrome. Reverse transcription of about 0.5 to 1 ug RNA used random hexamers. TCRdb re-analysed the immunoSEQ multiplex PCR reads in MiXCR, keeping a single row per CDR3 protein. The sample gives 300,000 or so distinct CDR3 sequences, 92% of which show up once; about 0.07% is in the top ten. The sample consisted of CD4+ T cells from PBMCs. The receptors stem from a human donor with multiple sclerosis.

The chain recombines TRBV7-2 with TRBJ2-5, with D unresolved. V lost 1 base, J lost 3 bases, and 9 bases lay in between. CDR1 and CDR2 from the germline V gene are SGHTA and FQGNSA. The CDR3 runs 14 residues. This CDR3 reads CASSLVSSEETQYF. DNA of the CDR3: TGTGCCAGCAGCTTAGTTTCCAGCGAAGAGACCCAGTACTTC.

The rearrangement links TRBV6-1 to TRBJ2-1, with TRBD2 matching over 8 bases. From germline, CDR1 is MNHNS and CDR2 SASEGT. Unmatched junction bases numbered 6, after V lost 5 bases and J lost 3 bases. This CDR3 is built from 15 residues. The CDR3 protein is CASSRSGRFYNEQFF. The CDR3 region has the DNA TGTGCCAGCAGTCGAAGCGGGAGATTCTACAATGAGCAGTTCTTC.

The chain has TRBV29-1 and TRBJ2-5; 7 nucleotides match TRBD2. The CDR3 spans 11 residues. V gave up 8 bases and J gave up 5 bases; unmatched junction bases: 5. Per the germline V gene, CDR1 is SQVTM and CDR2 is ANQGSEA. CDR3 region: CSSLGGETQYF. The DNA of the CDR3 is TGCAGCTCATTGGGGGGGGAGACCCAGTACTTC.

This clonotype appeared a few times. V usage is TRBV29-1 and J usage is TRBJ2-7; D unresolved. CDR3 length: 13 residues. Germline V lookup: CDR1 SQVTM, CDR2 ANQGSEA. The V and J ends lost 0 bases and 6 bases respectively, with 12 bases between them. The CDR3 here is CSVEESGASEQYF. The CDR3 bases are TGCAGCGTTGAAGAGTCCGGCGCTAGCGAGCAGTACTTC.

The V gene is TRBV20-1, the J gene TRBJ2-3; 7 nucleotides line up with TRBD2. The V gene end was trimmed by 0 bases and the J gene end by 5 bases; junction bases not matched to a gene: 11. There are 16 residues in the CDR3. Germline V gives CDR1 DFQATT, CDR2 SNEGSKA (reference sequence). The CDR3 reads CSARDHGGGPKDTQYF. CDR3 DNA sequence: TGCAGTGCTAGAGATCACGGGGGAGGGCCGAAAGATACGCAGTATTTT.

The chain uses TRBV2 and TRBJ2-2; 12 bases are a match to TRBD2. This CDR3 region has 17 residues. V shed 6 bases, J shed 0 bases, and the junction held 5 bases outside the gene matches. Germline lookup yields CDR1 SNHLY and CDR2 FYNNEI. The CDR3 DNA sequence: TGTGCCAGCAGGTCGCGACTAGCGGGGGCGAACACCGGGGAGCTGTTTTTT. Its protein product is CASRSRLAGANTGELFF.

This clonotype was detected only once. The chain joins TRBV11-3 to TRBJ2-1; perhaps TRBD1 as D (6 bases). V lost 5 bases and J lost 6, with 8 bases in between. Germline CDR1 and CDR2: SGHNT and YENEEA. This CDR3 has 12 residues. The CDR3 DNA is TGTGCCAGCAGCAAGGACAGCAATGAGCAGTTCTTC. Protein product: CASSKDSNEQFF.

The rearrangement joins TRBV14 to TRBJ2-1; D is unresolved. With 8 bases removed from V and 3 bases from J, the gap between germline ends came to 5 bases. Germline CDR1 is SGHDN and CDR2 is FVKESK. The CDR3 is 11 amino acids. The CDR3 is CASAIYNEQFF. CDR3 nucleotide sequence: TGTGCCAGCGCGATCTACAATGAGCAGTTCTTC.

The chain is built from TRBV4-2 and TRBJ2-1; D may be TRBD2 (5 bases). The CDR3 runs 17 residues. Per the germline V gene, CDR1 is LGHNA and CDR2 is YNFKEQ. With 4 bases removed from V and 0 bases from J, the gap between germline ends came to 16 bases. The CDR3 region is CASSLGAAGSSYNEQFF. CDR3 DNA: TGTGCCAGCAGCCTGGGAGCGGCAGGAAGCTCCTACAATGAGCAGTTCTTC.

CDR3 residues: CASSFGASGMGELFF. The DNA of the CDR3 is TGCGCCAGCAGCTTTGGAGCTAGCGGGATGGGGGAGCTGTTTTTT. The chain recombines TRBV5-1 with TRBJ2-2; 9 bases match TRBD2. V was pared by 2 bases and J by 8 bases, with 7 bases of the junction left unmatched. The CDR3 spans 15 residues. Germline CDR1 and CDR2: SGHRS and YFSETQ. Full variable domain (outside the CDR3, taken from reference TRBV5-1 and TRBJ2-2): KAGVTQTPRYLIKTRGQQVTLSCSPISGHRSVSWYQQTPGQGLQFLFEYFSETQRNKGNFPGRFSGRQFSNSRSEMNVSTLELGDSALYLCASSFGASGMGELFFGEGSRLTVL.

The V and J genes are TRBV7-2 and TRBJ2-1; 12 bases align to TRBD2. This CDR3 region has 16 residues. The germline V gene has CDR1 SGHTA and CDR2 FQGNSA. Unmatched junction bases numbered 7, after V lost 5 bases and J lost 5 bases. This chain's CDR3 is CASSAWTSGANNEQFF. The CDR3 nucleotides read TGTGCCAGCAGCGCTTGGACTAGCGGGGCGAACAATGAGCAGTTCTTC. Full variable domain (missing parts from reference TRBV7-2 and TRBJ2-1): GAGVSQSPSNKVTEKGKDVELRCDPISGHTALYWYRQSLGQGLEFLIYFQGNSAPDKSGLPSDRFSAERTGGSVSTLTIQRTQQEDSAVYLCASSAWTSGANNEQFFGPGTRLTVL.

The chain's CDR3 is CASSFDRGPETQYF. CDR3 nucleotide sequence: TGTGCCAGCAGTTTTGACAGGGGGCCCGAGACCCAGTACTTC. This chain uses TRBV7-2 with TRBJ2-5; TRBD1 aligns across 10 bases. V lost 6 bases, J lost 5 bases, and 6 bases stayed unmatched. CDR1 and CDR2 (germline): SGHTA, FQGNSA. The length of the CDR3 is 14 residues. Combining the CDR3 with reference TRBV7-2 and TRBJ2-5 gives the whole variable domain GAGVSQSPSNKVTEKGKDVELRCDPISGHTALYWYRQSLGQGLEFLIYFQGNSAPDKSGLPSDRFSAERTGGSVSTLTIQRTQQEDSAVYLCASSFDRGPETQYFGPGTRLLVL.

CDR3 DNA sequence: TGTGCCAGCAGCTTTCGTGTTGGAGAAGCGGGACAGGGGGCTAATGAGCAGTTCTTC. Translation gives CASSFRVGEAGQGANEQFF. V usage is TRBV7-3 and J usage is TRBJ2-1; 12 bases agree with TRBD1. CDR3 length: 19 amino acids. J gave up 7 bases and V 3 bases, and 16 bases lay outside the gene matches. The germline V gene has CDR1 SGHTA and CDR2 FQGTGA.

The rearrangement joins TRBV5-1 to TRBJ1-1, with a possible D match to TRBD1 (5 bases). Deletions cut 4 bases from V and 6 bases from J, with 16 bases between. The germline V gene has CDR1 SGHRS and CDR2 YFSETQ. The CDR3 sequence is 14 residues long. CDR3 in amino acids: CASSPRLQTAEAFF. The CDR3 region has the DNA TGCGCCAGCAGCCCAAGGCTACAGACAGCTGAAGCTTTCTTT.

The rearrangement links TRBV20-1 to TRBJ1-2, with D possibly TRBD1 on 6 matching bases. V lost 0 bases and J 3 bases, leaving 11 bases between the germline ends. Germline values: CDR1 DFQATT, CDR2 SNEGSKA (reference sequence). The CDR3 covers 14 residues. DNA of the CDR3: TGCAGTGCTAGAGATTGGGCAGGGGACTATGGCTACACCTTC. Its translation: CSARDWAGDYGYTF.